Here is one TCR beta chain with its context. Its matching antigen is unknown. The time point denotes: baseline, week 1 (first vaccination visit). The treatment was: pre-vaccination baseline after standard-of-care therapy. The table came from immunoSEQ multiplex PCR; TCRdb's copy has only in-frame clones and leaves some out. Among 15,000 to 20,000 clones listed, roughly 95% were seen once. Germline values: CDR1 SGHTA, CDR2 FQGNSA. This CDR3 spans 16 amino acids. Trimming pared 0 bases from V and 3 bases from J, leaving 15 bases between. The sample originates from a study of a mutant IDH1 vaccine in newly diagnosed glioma. As for the study in general: Of the patients given treatment, around 60% were male and 37.5% were female, and a mean age of around 38 years was recorded. Beforehand, treatment had been radiotherapy, temozolomide, or both; the majority received both.

Notes on the study in general: Shifts in the top peripheral T cell clonotypes seemed unrelated to pseudoprogression.

This TCR was sampled from a woman aged 18-35 years with glioma. Some clones in this sample may be carry-over from other donors' samples. This sample comprised peripheral blood mononuclear cells (PBMCs), obtained from a glioma patient treated with radiotherapy, temozolomide or both. V and J are TRBV7-2 and TRBJ2-7; D perhaps matches TRBD1 (6 bases). CDR3 sequence (DNA): TGTGCCAGCAGCTTAGCGGGGGCGGCCAGGATCTACGAGCAGTACTTC. It yields the protein CASSLAGAARIYEQYF.